This T cell receptor beta chain was sequenced for a study of breast tumors, draining lymph nodes, adjacent tissues. Study results and limitations: The data were judged consistent with most tumor T cells coming from lymph node and expanding in tumor. Tumor TCR diversity was below lymph nodes but above nontumor tissue. Data only fit, rather than demonstrated, lymph node origin of most tumor T cells. Luminal-like breast cancer showed significantly greater tumor-nontumor repertoire similarity than basal-like breast cancer did.

The sample holds a few counts of this clonotype. The antigen remains unidentified. A read error may be the cause here, since a much bigger clone is one base away. TCRdb reprocessed the multiplex PCR reads with MiXCR, giving one entry per CDR3 protein. Here the sample spans about 230,000 distinct CDR3 sequences, 32% being singletons. Axillary draining lymph nodes of breast cancer patients supplied the node samples. The CDR3 has 11 residues. The germline gives CDR1 MNHEY, CDR2 SVGAGI. The V end lost 5 bases, the J end lost 6 bases, and 7 bases lay between the germline ends. Sequenced: axillary lymph node tissue. V is TRBV6-5 and J is TRBJ2-5; unclear D gene. The receptor was isolated from a female donor with breast cancer. Some clones in this sample may be carry-over from other donors' samples. The CDR3 nucleotides read TGTGCCAGCAGTCCTTCGAAGACCCAGTACTTC. Encoded protein: CASSPSKTQYF.